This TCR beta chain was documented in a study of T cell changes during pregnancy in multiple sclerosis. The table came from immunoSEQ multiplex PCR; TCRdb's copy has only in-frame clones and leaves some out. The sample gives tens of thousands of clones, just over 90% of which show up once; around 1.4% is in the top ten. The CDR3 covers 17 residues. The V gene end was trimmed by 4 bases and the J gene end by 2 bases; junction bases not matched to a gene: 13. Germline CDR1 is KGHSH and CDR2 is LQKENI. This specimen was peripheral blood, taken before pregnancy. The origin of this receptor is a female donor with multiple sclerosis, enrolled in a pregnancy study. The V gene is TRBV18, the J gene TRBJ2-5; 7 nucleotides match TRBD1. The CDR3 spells CASSRYWTGIMQETQYF. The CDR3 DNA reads TGTGCCAGCTCACGGTACTGGACAGGAATAATGCAAGAGACCCAGTACTTC.